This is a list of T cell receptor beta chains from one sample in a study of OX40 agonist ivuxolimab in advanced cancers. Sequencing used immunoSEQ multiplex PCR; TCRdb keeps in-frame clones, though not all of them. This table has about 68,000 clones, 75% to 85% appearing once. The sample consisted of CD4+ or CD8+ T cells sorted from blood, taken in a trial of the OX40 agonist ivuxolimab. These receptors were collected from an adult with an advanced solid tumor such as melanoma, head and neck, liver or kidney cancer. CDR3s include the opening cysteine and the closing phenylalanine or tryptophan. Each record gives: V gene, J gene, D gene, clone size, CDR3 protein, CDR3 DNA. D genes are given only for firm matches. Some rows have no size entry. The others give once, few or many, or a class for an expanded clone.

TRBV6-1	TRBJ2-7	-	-	CASSERHQPTSAYEQYF	TGTGCCAGCAGTGAACGGCACCAACCCACTTCAGCCTACGAGCAGTACTTC
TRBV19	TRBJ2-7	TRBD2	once	CASSRTSGRGEQYF	TGTGCCAGTAGTAGGACTAGCGGGAGAGGGGAGCAGTACTTC
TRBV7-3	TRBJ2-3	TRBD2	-	CASRISGVSTDTQYF	TGTGCCAGCAGGATTAGCGGGGTTAGCACAGATACGCAGTATTTT
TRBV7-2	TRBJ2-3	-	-	CASSLARDADTQYF	TGTGCCAGCAGCTTAGCGCGGGACGCAGATACGCAGTATTTT
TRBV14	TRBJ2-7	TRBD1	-	CASSQFSDRDAYEQYF	TGTGCCAGCAGCCAATTTTCGGACAGGGATGCCTACGAGCAGTACTTC
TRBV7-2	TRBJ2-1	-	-	CASSFNRGEAGRNEQFF	TGTGCCAGCAGCTTCAACAGGGGGGAAGCGGGAAGGAATGAGCAGTTCTTC
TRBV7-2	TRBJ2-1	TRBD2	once	CASSPGTTGHEQFF	TGTGCCAGCAGCCCGGGGACTACCGGCCATGAGCAGTTCTTC
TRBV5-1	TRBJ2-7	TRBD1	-	CASSGTGGGEQYF	TGCGCCAGCAGCGGAACAGGGGGCGGCGAGCAGTACTTC
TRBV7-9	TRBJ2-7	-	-	CASSSDGAISYEQYF	TGTGCCAGCAGCTCTGACGGGGCTATCTCCTACGAGCAGTACTTC
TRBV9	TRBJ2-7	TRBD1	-	CASSPHFPGTEIGEQYF	TGTGCCAGCAGCCCCCATTTCCCCGGGACAGAAATAGGAGAGCAGTACTTC
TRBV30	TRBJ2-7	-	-	CAWSGSYEQYF	TGTGCCTGGAGTGGCTCCTACGAGCAGTACTTC
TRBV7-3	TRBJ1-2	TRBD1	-	CASSPQGNYGYTF	TGTGCCAGCAGTCCACAGGGGAACTATGGCTACACCTTC
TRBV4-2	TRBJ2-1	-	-	CASSQDTRAFF	TGTGCCAGCAGCCAAGATACTAGGGCGTTCTTC
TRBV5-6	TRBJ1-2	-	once	CASLAGGAYGYTF	TGTGCCAGCTTGGCCGGAGGGGCCTATGGCTACACCTTC
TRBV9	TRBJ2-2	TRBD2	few	CASSVVGGRGTGELFF	TGTGCCAGCAGCGTAGTTGGCGGGAGAGGCACCGGGGAGCTGTTTTTT
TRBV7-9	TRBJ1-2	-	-	CASSSPTTYTF	TGTGCCAGCAGCTCCCCAACTACCTACACCTTC
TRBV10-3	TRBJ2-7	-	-	CAISESNSYEQYF	TGTGCCATCAGTGAGTCGAATTCCTACGAGCAGTACTTC
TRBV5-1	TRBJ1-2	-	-	CASSSTESGYTF	TGCGCCAGCAGCTCCACAGAGAGCGGCTACACCTTC
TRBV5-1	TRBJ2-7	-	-	CASSFGVAASYEQYF	TGCGCCAGCAGCTTCGGGGTAGCGGCTTCCTACGAGCAGTACTTC
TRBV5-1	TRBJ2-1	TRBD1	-	CASSWAGGSYNEQFF	TGCGCCAGCAGCTGGGCAGGGGGCTCCTACAATGAGCAGTTCTTC
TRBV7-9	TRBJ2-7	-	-	CASSLGLGPTDEQYF	TGTGCCAGCAGCTTAGGATTAGGGCCAACTGACGAGCAGTACTTC
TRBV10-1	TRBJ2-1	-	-	CASSVSGTDEQFF	TGCGCCAGCAGTGTATCCGGGACGGATGAGCAGTTCTTC
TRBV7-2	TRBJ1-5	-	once	CASSLGGVEGNQPQHF	TGTGCCAGCAGCTTAGGGGGTGTTGAGGGCAATCAGCCCCAGCATTTT
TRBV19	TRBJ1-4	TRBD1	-	CASSSIDGTGGNEKLFF	TGTGCCAGTAGTTCCATCGATGGGACAGGGGGCAACGAAAAACTGTTTTTT
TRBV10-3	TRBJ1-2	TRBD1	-	CAIRGIDRAGYGYTF	TGTGCCATCAGGGGGATCGACAGGGCTGGCTATGGCTACACCTTC
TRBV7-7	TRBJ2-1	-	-	CASSFDLNNEQFF	TGTGCTAGCAGCTTCGACCTAAACAATGAGCAGTTCTTC
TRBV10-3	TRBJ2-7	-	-	CAISEFVSGSYEQYF	TGTGCCATCAGTGAGTTCGTTAGCGGTAGCTACGAGCAGTACTTC
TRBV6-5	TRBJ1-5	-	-	CASSPGLWNQPQHF	TGTGCCAGCAGTCCCGGGTTATGGAATCAGCCCCAGCATTTT
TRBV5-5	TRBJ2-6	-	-	CASSFAGANVLTF	TGTGCCAGCAGCTTCGCTGGGGCCAACGTCCTGACTTTC